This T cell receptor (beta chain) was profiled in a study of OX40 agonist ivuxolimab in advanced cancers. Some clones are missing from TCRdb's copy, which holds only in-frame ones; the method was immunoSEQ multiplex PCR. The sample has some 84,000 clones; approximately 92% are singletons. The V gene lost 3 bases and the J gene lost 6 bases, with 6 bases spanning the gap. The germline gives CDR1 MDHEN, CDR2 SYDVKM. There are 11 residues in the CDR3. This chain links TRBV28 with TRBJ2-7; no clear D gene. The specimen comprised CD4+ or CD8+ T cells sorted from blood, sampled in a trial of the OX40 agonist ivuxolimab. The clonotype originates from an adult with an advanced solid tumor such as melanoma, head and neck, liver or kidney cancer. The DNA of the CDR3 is TGTGCCAGCAGTTTTAAACCCGAGCAGTACTTC. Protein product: CASSFKPEQYF.